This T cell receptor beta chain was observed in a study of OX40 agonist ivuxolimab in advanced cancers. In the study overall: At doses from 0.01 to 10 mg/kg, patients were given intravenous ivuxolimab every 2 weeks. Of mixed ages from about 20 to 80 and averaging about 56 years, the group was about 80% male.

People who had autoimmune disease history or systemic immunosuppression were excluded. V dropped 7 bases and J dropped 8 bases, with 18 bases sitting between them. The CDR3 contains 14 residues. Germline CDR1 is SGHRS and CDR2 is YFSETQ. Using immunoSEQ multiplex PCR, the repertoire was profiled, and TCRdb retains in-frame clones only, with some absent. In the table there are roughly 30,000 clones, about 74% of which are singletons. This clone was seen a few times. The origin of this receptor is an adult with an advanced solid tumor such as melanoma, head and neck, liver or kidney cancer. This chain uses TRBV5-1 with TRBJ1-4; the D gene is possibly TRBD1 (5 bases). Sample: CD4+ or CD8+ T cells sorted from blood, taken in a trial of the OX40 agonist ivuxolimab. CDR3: CASARQSLREKLFF. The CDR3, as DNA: TGCGCCAGCGCTAGACAGTCCCTTAGGGAAAAACTGTTTTTT.